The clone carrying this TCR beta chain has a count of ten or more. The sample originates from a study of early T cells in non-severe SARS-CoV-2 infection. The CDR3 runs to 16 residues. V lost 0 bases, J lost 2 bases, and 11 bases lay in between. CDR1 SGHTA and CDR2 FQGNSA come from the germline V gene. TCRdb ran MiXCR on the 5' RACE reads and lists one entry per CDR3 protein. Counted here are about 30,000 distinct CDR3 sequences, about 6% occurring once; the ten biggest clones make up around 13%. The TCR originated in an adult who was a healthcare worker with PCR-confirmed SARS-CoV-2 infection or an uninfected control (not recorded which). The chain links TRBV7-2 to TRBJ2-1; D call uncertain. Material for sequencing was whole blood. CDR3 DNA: TGTGCCAGCAGCTTAGCGTGGGCACCCACCTACAATGAGCAGTTCTTC. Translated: CASSLAWAPTYNEQFF. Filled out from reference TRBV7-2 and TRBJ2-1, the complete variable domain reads GAGVSQSPSNKVTEKGKDVELRCDPISGHTALYWYRQSLGQGLEFLIYFQGNSAPDKSGLPSDRFSAERTGGSVSTLTIQRTQQEDSAVYLCASSLAWAPTYNEQFFGPGTRLTVL.